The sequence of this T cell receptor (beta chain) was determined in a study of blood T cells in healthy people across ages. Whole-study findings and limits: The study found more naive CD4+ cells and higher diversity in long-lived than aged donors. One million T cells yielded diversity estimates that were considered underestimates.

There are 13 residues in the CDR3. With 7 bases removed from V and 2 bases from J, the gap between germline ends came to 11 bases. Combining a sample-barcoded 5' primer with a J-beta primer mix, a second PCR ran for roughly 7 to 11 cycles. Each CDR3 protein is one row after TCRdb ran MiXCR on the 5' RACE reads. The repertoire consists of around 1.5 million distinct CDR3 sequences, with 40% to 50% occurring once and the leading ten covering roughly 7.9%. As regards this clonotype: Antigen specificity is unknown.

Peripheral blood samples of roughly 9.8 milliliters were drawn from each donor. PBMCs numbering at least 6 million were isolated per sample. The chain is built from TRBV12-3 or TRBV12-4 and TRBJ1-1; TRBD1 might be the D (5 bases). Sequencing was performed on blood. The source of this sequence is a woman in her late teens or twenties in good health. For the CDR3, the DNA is TGTGCCAGCACCCGGACACTTAACACTGAAGCTTTCTTT. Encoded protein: CASTRTLNTEAFF.